This T cell receptor beta chain was recorded in a study of CD8 T cells in Susac syndrome (dated by TCRdb to the late 2010s). Concerning the study at large: Repertoire sequencing was used to test whether CD8+ T cell activation and differentiation in Susac syndrome was antigen driven.

Results and caveats for the whole study, not just this receptor: The study acknowledged that relatively few individuals were included in the TCR sequencing and HLA analysis.

As for this clonotype: Its antigen is still unknown. Per-nucleotide qualities are absent, and no much larger clonotype sits a single base away.

Peripheral blood CD8+ and CD4+ T cells from healthy donors, Susac syndrome patients and multiple sclerosis patients were profiled by high-throughput TCR beta sequencing. Multiple sclerosis controls were treatment-naive patients with stable or active relapsing-remitting disease fulfilling revised McDonald criteria. Bulk CD8+ and CD4+ T cells were purified by magnetic negative isolation, whereas CD8+ TEMRA cells were enriched by FACS. Blood was collected in EDTA tubes and processed within 24 hours, with PBMCs isolated through density gradient centrifugation. PBMCs intended for TCR sequencing were cryopreserved in liquid nitrogen and were subsequently thawed in a 37 degrees C water bath. Purity of sorted or isolated CD4+, CD8+ and CD8+ TEMRA cells was at least 90%. After removal of 3 bases from V and 4 bases from J, the junction retains 8 bases not matched to a gene. The CDR3 goes from the cysteine to the phenylalanine over 15 residues. Solely the CDR3 DNA is kept, with 45 bases framed from the first base.

RNA was extracted using the RNeasy kit, and about 0.5 to 1 ug of the RNA was reverse transcribed with random hexamers. The immunoSEQ multiplex PCR assay, covering 54 Vbeta and 13 Jbeta segments, was used to amplify TCR beta CDR3 regions. Bias from PCR amplification was corrected by using a synthetic template baseline for primer optimization and for computational correction. In the source study's methods: Reads were annotated to V, D and J genes per IMGT and analyzed with immunoSEQ Analyzer, keeping only productive sequences. Clonality was computed as one minus Shannon entropy normalized by log2 of the number of productive unique sequences. For each patient and control, public and private clones were evaluated within the 100 most prevalent clones. A clone was defined as Susac-specific if it was absent from the healthy and MS cohorts, from some 980 published viral clones and from other ImmuneACCESS disease sequences. The public reads were reprocessed in TCRdb via fastp at Q25 and MiXCR, keeping in-frame beta chains. Merged by CDR3 protein, the rows form single entries marked with the most common genes and DNA. TCRdb's processing, not the authors' own work, is the source of the V and J calls. The sample table records approximately 200,000 distinct CDR3 sequences; more than 85% of these occur just once. 0.082% of the sample goes to the ten largest clones.

The clonotype was recovered from a human donor with multiple sclerosis. The chain is made from TRBV23-1 and TRBJ1-1; TRBD1 matches 7 bases in the middle. TRBV23-1 is an open reading frame whose function is uncertain. The sequenced sample consisted of CD4+ T cells from PBMCs. The CDR3 region has the sequence CASSQPQGWSTEAFF. The DNA reads as follows: TGCGCCAGCAGTCAGCCACAGGGGTGGAGCACTGAAGCTTTCTTT.